Sequencing of this T cell receptor (beta chain) was carried out in a study of blood T cell repertoires in COVID-19. The overall study: From the United States, Italy and Spain came samples of acute and convalescent COVID-19.

The table came from immunoSEQ multiplex PCR; TCRdb's copy has only in-frame clones and leaves some out. Among under 300,000 clones listed, 65% to 85% were seen once. The germline V gene has CDR1 SGHRS and CDR2 YFSETQ. J gave up 3 bases and V 4 bases, and 10 bases lay outside the gene matches. CDR3 length: 16 amino acids. The V call is TRBV5-1, the J call TRBJ1-2; 9 bases line up with TRBD1. The receptor was derived from a man older than 75 with acute or convalescent COVID-19. Source material: peripheral blood. CDR3: CASSPKRTGADYGYTF. The CDR3 DNA is TGCGCCAGCAGCCCCAAACGGACAGGGGCCGACTATGGCTACACCTTC. Full variable domain (outside the CDR3, taken from reference TRBV5-1 and TRBJ1-2): KAGVTQTPRYLIKTRGQQVTLSCSPISGHRSVSWYQQTPGQGLQFLFEYFSETQRNKGNFPGRFSGRQFSNSRSEMNVSTLELGDSALYLCASSPKRTGADYGYTFGSGTRLTVV.